The clone carrying this TCR beta chain was recorded only once. The authors' processing: Using reference gene primer amplification, nucleated cell counts were estimated. The repertoire was sequenced with immunoSEQ multiplex PCR; TCRdb's copy has only in-frame clones and lacks some. Clone size and the V and J calls come from that table; the DNA yielded D and trimming. The sample carries about 70,000 clones, 88% recorded once. The entry originates in a study of blood T cell repertoires in COVID-19. Study-level background: Material from acute and convalescent COVID-19 was sourced from the United States, Italy and Spain. Sources were T cells, B-cell-depleted T cells, or PBMCs; the material itself was cDNA or gDNA.

Trimming removed 4 bases from V and 4 bases from J; junction bases left unmatched: 3. The CDR3 sequence is 13 residues long. Sequencing was performed on peripheral blood. This chain uses TRBV12-3 or TRBV12-4 with TRBJ1-1, with 7 bases matching TRBD1. This receptor was identified in a woman aged 70-85 years with acute or convalescent COVID-19. The CDR3 DNA sequence: TGTGCCAGCAGTTCACAGGGGTTCACTGAAGCTTTCTTT. Its translation is CASSSQGFTEAFF.